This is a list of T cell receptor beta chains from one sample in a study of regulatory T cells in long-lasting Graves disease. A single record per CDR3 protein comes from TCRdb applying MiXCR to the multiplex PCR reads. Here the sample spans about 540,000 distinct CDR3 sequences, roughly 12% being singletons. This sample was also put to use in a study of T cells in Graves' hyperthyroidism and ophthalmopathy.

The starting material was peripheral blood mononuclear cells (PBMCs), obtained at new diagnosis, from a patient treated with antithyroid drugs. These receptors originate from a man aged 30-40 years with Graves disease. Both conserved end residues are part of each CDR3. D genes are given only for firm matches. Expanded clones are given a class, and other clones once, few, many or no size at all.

CASSPSRSYEQYF,TGTGCCAGCTCACCGTCACGGTCCTACGAGCAGTACTTC,TRBV7-9,-,many,TRBJ2-7
CASSAPSTYEQYF,TGTGCCAGCAGTGCGCCTAGTACCTACGAGCAGTACTTC,TRBV2,-,many,TRBJ2-7
CASSATRATDTQYF,TGTGCCAGCAGTGCCACGCGGGCCACAGATACGCAGTATTTT,TRBV7-3,-,-,TRBJ2-3
CASSLKTATNYGYTF,TGCGCCAGCAGCTTGAAGACAGCTACTAACTATGGCTACACCTTC,TRBV5-1,-,few,TRBJ1-2
CASSSEGGLGEKLFF,TGCGCCAGCAGCTCAGAGGGAGGATTGGGTGAAAAACTGTTTTTT,TRBV5-1,-,-,TRBJ1-4
CASRNTGTLFF,TGTGCCAGCAGGAATACCGGGACGCTGTTCTTC,TRBV12-3/TRBV12-4,-,many,TRBJ2-1
CASSGTGEYTGELFF,TGTGCCAGCAGTGGGACGGGAGAATACACCGGGGAGCTGTTTTTT,TRBV2,-,many,TRBJ2-2
CASSSDLGQGAVQPQHF,TGCGCCAGCAGCTCGGACTTGGGACAGGGGGCGGTTCAGCCCCAGCATTTT,TRBV5-1,TRBD1,-,TRBJ1-5
CSVGSGSDEQFF,TGCAGCGTTGGATCTGGGTCCGATGAGCAGTTCTTC,TRBV29-1,-,many,TRBJ2-1
CSATSGKGEDEQFF,TGCAGTGCTACAAGCGGGAAGGGGGAGGATGAGCAGTTCTTC,TRBV20-1,-,few,TRBJ2-1
CSATPGAYGCTF,TGCAGTGCTACCCCCGGGGCCTATGGCTGCACCTTC,TRBV20-1,-,few,TRBJ1-2
CASSWDRGKYGYTF,TGTGCCAGCAGCTGGGACAGGGGGAAGTATGGCTACACCTTC,TRBV7-2,TRBD1,many,TRBJ1-2
CASGLVLTSGRGFEQFF,TGTGCTAGTGGTTTGGTACTGACTAGCGGGAGGGGGTTTGAGCAGTTCTTC,TRBV12-5,TRBD2,-,TRBJ2-1
CASSGDPHNEQFF,TGTGCCAGCAGCGGGGACCCCCACAATGAGCAGTTCTTC,TRBV9,-,many,TRBJ2-1
CASSPPGASGRAPEQYF,TGTGCCAGCAGCCCACCGGGGGCTAGCGGGAGGGCCCCCGAGCAGTACTTC,TRBV5-4,TRBD2,few,TRBJ2-7
CASSLGGGYNEQFF,TGTGCCAGCAGCCTTGGGGGGGGCTACAATGAGCAGTTCTTC,TRBV5-1,TRBD2,many,TRBJ2-1
CSASLNRDNLQETQYF,TGCAGTGCTAGCCTCAACCGGGACAACCTCCAAGAGACCCAGTACTTC,TRBV20-1,-,many,TRBJ2-5
CASQPGLAYEQYF,TGCGCCAGCCAACCGGGACTGGCCTACGAGCAGTACTTC,TRBV10-2,-,many,TRBJ2-7
CASSYEGQEEQYF,TGTGCCAGCAGCTACGAGGGACAGGAGGAGCAGTACTTC,TRBV12-3/TRBV12-4,TRBD1,many,TRBJ2-7
CASSSGTPEGGEQFF,TGTGCCAGCAGTTCTGGGACTCCAGAGGGGGGTGAGCAGTTCTTC,TRBV12-3/TRBV12-4,-,few,TRBJ2-1
CASSAAGSGRDEQYF,TGTGCCAGCAGCGCAGCCGGGTCGGGGCGGGACGAGCAGTACTTC,TRBV11-2,-,many,TRBJ2-7
CASSFATGDWNQPQHF,TGTGCCAGCAGTTTCGCGACAGGGGACTGGAATCAGCCCCAGCATTTT,TRBV27,TRBD1,many,TRBJ1-5
CATSTAGREQPQHF,TGTGCCACCAGCACGGCGGGGAGAGAACAGCCCCAGCATTTT,TRBV24-1,-,-,TRBJ1-5
CASSQFDRFQPSHFGEQYF,TGTGCCAGCAGCCAATTTGACAGGTTCCAGCCCTCCCATTTTGGGGAGCAGTACTTC,TRBV3-1,-,-,TRBJ2-7